Reported below is one TCR beta chain. Its target is not known. One end of the junction varies from germline; a read error may be responsible. The source of the sample is a study of CD8 T cells in ankylosing spondylitis. Whole-study results and caveats: Disease-linked clones reportedly showed significant enrichment in matched ankylosing spondylitis synovial fluid. The disease-linked clones had a CD8+ phenotype and low blood frequencies. What seemed typical of ankylosing spondylitis blood was a TCR beta motif built from 7 or 8 highly homologous variants.

TCRdb reanalysed the 5' RACE reads using MiXCR and keeps one entry per CDR3 protein. The sample lists 470,000 or so distinct CDR3 sequences; 25% to 30% were seen once. The receptor's source is a male donor with ankylosing spondylitis. The sequenced sample consisted of blood, either unsorted or a sorted T cell fraction (not recorded which).

The CDR3 region is CASSLVVRGSQDTQYF. CDR3 in DNA: TGCGCCAGCAGCTTGGTCGTCAGGGGATCTCAAGATACCCAGTACTTC. This rearrangement joins TRBV5-1 to TRBJ2-5, with a weak D call TRBD1 (6 bases). The length of the CDR3 is 16 residues. Germline assignment: CDR1 SGHRS and CDR2 YFSETQ. The full variable domain, with the rest looked up from reference TRBV5-1 and TRBJ2-5, is KAGVTQTPRYLIKTRGQQVTLSCSPISGHRSVSWYQQTPGQGLQFLFEYFSETQRNKGNFPGRFSGRQFSNSRSEMNVSTLELGDSALYLCASSLVVRGSQDTQYFGPGTRLLVL.